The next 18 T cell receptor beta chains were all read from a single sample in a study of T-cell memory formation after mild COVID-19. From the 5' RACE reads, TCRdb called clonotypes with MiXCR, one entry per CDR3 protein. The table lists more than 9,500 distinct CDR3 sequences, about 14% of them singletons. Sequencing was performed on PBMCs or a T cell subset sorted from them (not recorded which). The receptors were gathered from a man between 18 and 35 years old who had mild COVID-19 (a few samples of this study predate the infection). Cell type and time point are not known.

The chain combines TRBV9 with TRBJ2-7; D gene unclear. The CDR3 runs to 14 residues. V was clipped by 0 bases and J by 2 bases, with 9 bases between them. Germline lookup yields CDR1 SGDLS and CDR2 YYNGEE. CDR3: CASSVDEVPYEQYF. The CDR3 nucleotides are TGTGCCAGCAGCGTAGATGAGGTTCCCTACGAGCAGTACTTC.

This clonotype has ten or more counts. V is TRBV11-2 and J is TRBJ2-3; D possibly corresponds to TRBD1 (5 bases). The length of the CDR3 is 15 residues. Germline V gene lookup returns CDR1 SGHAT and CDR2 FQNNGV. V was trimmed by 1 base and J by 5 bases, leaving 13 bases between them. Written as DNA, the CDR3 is TGTGCCAGCAGCTTAGGGCCAGGGAAGGGAGATACGCAGTATTTT. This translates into CASSLGPGKGDTQYF.

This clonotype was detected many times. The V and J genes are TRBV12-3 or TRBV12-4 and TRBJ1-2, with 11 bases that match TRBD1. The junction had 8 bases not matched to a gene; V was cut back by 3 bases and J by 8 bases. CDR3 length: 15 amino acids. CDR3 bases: TGTGCCAGCAGTTTCACGGGACAGGGGGTCGGGGGCTACACCTTC. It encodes CASSFTGQGVGGYTF.

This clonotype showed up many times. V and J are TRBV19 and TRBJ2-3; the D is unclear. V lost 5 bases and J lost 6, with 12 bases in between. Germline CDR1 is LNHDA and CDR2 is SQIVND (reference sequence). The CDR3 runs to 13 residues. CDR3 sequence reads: CASSAPGPDTQYF. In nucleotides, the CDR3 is TGTGCCAGTAGTGCTCCCGGGCCCGATACGCAGTATTTT. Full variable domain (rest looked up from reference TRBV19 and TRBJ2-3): DGGITQSPKYLFRKEGQNVTLSCEQNLNHDAMYWYRQDPGQGLRLIYYSQIVNDFQKGDIAEGYSVSREKKESFPLTVTSAQKNPTAFYLCASSAPGPDTQYFGPGTRLTVL.

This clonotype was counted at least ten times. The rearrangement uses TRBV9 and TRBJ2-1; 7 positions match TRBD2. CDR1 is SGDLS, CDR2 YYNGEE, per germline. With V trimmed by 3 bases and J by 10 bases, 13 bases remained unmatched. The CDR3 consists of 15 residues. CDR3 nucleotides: TGTGCCAGCAGCGCCCGACTAGCCCCTGGTACCGAGCAGTTCTTC. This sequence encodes CASSARLAPGTEQFF.

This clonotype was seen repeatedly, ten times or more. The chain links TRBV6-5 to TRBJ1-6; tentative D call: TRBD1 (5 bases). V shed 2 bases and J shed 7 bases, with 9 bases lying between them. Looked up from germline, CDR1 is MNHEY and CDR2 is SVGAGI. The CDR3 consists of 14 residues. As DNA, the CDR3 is TGTGCCAGCAGTTACCGGGGGTACAATTCACCCCTCCACTTT. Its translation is CASSYRGYNSPLHF.

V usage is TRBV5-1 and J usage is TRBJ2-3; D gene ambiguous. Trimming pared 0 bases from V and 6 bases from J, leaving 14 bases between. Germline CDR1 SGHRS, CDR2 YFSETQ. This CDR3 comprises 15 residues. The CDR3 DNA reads TGCGCCAGCAGCTTGGGGGCCATAGCCGGGGATACGCAGTATTTT. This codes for CASSLGAIAGDTQYF.

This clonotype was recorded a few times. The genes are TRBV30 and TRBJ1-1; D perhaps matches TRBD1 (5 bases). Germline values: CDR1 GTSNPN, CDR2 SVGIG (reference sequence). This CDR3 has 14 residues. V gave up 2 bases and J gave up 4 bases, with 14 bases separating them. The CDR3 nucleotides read TGTGCCTGGAGTTGGTCGGGCGGGACCACTGAAGCTTTCTTT. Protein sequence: CAWSWSGGTTEAFF.

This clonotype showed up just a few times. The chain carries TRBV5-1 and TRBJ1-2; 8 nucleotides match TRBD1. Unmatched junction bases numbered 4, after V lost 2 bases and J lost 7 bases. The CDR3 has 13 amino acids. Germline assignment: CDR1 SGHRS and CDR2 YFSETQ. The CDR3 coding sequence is TGCGCCAGCAGCTTTCAGGGGGCGCTTGGCTACACCTTC. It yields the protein CASSFQGALGYTF.

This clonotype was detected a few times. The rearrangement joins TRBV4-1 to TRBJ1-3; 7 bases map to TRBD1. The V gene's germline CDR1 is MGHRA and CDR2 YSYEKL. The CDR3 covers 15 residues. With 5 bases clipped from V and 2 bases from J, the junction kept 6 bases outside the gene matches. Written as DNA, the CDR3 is TGCGCCAGCAGCACGTTCGGGACAGCTGGAAACACCATATATTTT. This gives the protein CASSTFGTAGNTIYF.

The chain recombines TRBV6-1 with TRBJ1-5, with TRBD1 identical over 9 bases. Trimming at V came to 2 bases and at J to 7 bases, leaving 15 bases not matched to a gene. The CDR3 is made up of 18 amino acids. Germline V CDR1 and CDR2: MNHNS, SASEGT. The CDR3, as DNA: TGTGCCAGCAGTGAAAGGCGCTCTTGGGACAGGGAGGGCCAGCCCCAGCATTTT. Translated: CASSERRSWDREGQPQHF.

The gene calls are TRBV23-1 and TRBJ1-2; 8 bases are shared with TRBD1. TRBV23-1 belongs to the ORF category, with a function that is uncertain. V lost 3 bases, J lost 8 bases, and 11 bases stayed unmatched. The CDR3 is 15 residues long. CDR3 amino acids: CASSQRSTGVSGYTF. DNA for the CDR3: TGCGCCAGCAGTCAGCGTTCGACAGGGGTGAGCGGCTACACCTTC.

The CDR3 region is CASSYETGVSPLHF. The DNA for the CDR3 is TGTGCCAGCAGTTACGAGACAGGGGTTTCACCCCTCCACTTT. The rearrangement joins TRBV6-6 to TRBJ1-6, with 8 bases identical to TRBD1. The V segment lost 2 bases and the J segment 9 bases; nucleotides outside the gene matches: 3. Germline CDR1 is MNHNY and CDR2 is SVGAGI (reference sequence). The CDR3 covers 14 residues.

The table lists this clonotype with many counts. CDR3 coding DNA: TGTGCCAGCTCGGGGCAGCTATATGAGCAGTTCTTC. Translation: CASSGQLYEQFF. The chain uses TRBV12-3 or TRBV12-4 and TRBJ2-1; D possibly uses TRBD1 or TRBD2 (5 bases each). The germline V and J ends were trimmed by 8 bases and 8 bases, with 13 bases remaining between them. This CDR3 spans 12 amino acids.

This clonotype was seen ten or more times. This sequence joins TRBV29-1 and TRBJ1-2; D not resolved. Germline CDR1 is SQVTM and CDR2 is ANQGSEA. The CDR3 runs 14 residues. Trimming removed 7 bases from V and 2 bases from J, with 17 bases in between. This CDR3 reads CSGGPEGRNYGYTF. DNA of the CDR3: TGCAGCGGCGGTCCGGAAGGCAGGAACTATGGCTACACCTTC.

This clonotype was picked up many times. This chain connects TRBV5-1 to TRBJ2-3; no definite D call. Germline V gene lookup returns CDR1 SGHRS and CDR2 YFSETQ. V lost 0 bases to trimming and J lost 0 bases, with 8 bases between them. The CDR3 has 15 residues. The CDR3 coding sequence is TGCGCCAGCAGCTTGGGGCAGATTAGCACAGATACGCAGTATTTT. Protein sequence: CASSLGQISTDTQYF.

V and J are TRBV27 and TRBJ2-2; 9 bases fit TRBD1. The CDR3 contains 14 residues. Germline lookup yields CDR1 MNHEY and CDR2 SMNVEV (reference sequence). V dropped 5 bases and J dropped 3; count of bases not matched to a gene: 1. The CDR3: CASSGTGYTGELFF. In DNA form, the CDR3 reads TGTGCCAGCAGTGGGACAGGGTACACCGGGGAGCTGTTTTTT.

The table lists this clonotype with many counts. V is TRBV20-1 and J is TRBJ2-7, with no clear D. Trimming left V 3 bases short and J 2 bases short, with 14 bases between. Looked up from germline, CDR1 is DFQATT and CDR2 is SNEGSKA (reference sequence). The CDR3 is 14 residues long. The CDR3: CSASGSRNAYEQYV. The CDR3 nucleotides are TGCAGTGCTAGTGGTAGCAGAAACGCCTACGAGCAGTACGTC.